This TCR beta chain came from a study of blood T cell repertoires in COVID-19. Looking at the study overall: Donors in the United States, Italy and Spain gave samples during acute or convalescent COVID-19. From T cells, B-cell-depleted T cells, or PBMCs came the material, which was cDNA or gDNA.

Original processing methods: Reference gene primer amplification gave estimated nucleated cell counts. TCRdb's copy holds only in-frame clones and misses some; the assay was immunoSEQ multiplex PCR. V, J and clone size are those of that table, while D and trimming were read from the DNA. The sample has fewer than 250,000 clones, more than 80% seen once. With V trimmed by 4 bases and J by 11 bases, 12 bases remained unmatched. CDR1 is SEHNR and CDR2 is FQNEAQ in the germline V gene (reference sequence). This CDR3 comprises 14 residues. Sequencing input: peripheral blood. This rearrangement joins TRBV7-9 to TRBJ2-7; 9 bases align to TRBD1. This clonotype was sampled from a human donor in a cohort sampled during active COVID-19. The CDR3 region is CASSSPGQGGIEYF. CDR3 coding DNA: TGTGCCAGCAGCTCACCGGGACAGGGAGGGATAGAGTACTTC.